These T cell receptor beta chains were read from a single sample in a study of T cell repertoires in cytomegalovirus infection. A single record per CDR3 protein comes from TCRdb applying MiXCR to the reads. The sample yields about 330,000 distinct CDR3 sequences, around 9.5% seen once. Sequencing used PBMCs. The source is a human donor in good health (CMV status not recorded). Some clones in this sample may be carry-over from other donors' samples. Both conserved end residues are part of each CDR3. The D gene is left open where the match is weak. Rows may omit the clone size; those that give it use once, few, many or a size class.

CDR3aa	d_gene	v_gene	j_gene	abundance
CASSLRDPRREKLFF	NA	TRBV7-9	TRBJ1-4	few
CASSPGTGIMNTEAFF	TRBD1	TRBV4-2	TRBJ1-1	NA
CASSLGYARGELFF	NA	TRBV7-2	TRBJ2-2	many
CSARLESSYEQYF	NA	TRBV20-1	TRBJ2-7	few
CATSLKPTGTEQYF	NA	TRBV15	TRBJ2-7	NA
CSATSGSGNTIYF	NA	TRBV20-1	TRBJ1-3	NA
CASRSRGLNEQFF	TRBD1	TRBV6-2/TRBV6-3	TRBJ2-1	few
CASSQVGERTDTQYF	NA	TRBV4-2	TRBJ2-3	NA
CASTPVGLFGYRPQHF	NA	TRBV27	TRBJ1-5	NA
CASSLVASGNTIYF	NA	TRBV7-2	TRBJ1-3	few
CASSLAWGRGGPNTGELFF	NA	TRBV7-8	TRBJ2-2	many
CASRTDRGPNQPQHF	TRBD1	TRBV6-2/TRBV6-3	TRBJ1-5	NA
CASSLSSLPGNSPLHF	NA	TRBV27	TRBJ1-6	NA
CASSSHERGANNEQFF	TRBD2	TRBV6-2/TRBV6-3	TRBJ2-1	once
CASSSLGSSYEQYF	NA	TRBV28	TRBJ2-7	few